The following is a T cell receptor beta chain sequence with its context. These data are taken from a study of blood T cell repertoires in COVID-19. Whole-study context: The United States, Italy and Spain were the sources of the acute and convalescent COVID-19 samples. PBMCs, B-cell-depleted T cells, or T cells were the source of the cDNA or gDNA that made up the material.

As handled by the study authors: The assay estimated nucleated cells by amplifying reference gene primers. Repertoires were generated with immunoSEQ multiplex PCR, while TCRdb's copy carries only in-frame clones and drops some. D and trimming come from the DNA, and the V and J calls and clone size come from that table. The sample yields about 110,000 clones, roughly 80% seen once. Material for sequencing was peripheral blood. The receptor was derived from a human donor in a cohort sampled during active COVID-19.

This CDR3 is CASSQGPDSALWGEQYF. As DNA, the CDR3 is TGTGCCAGCAGCCAAGGCCCCGACAGCGCGCTTTGGGGCGAGCAGTACTTC. This chain links TRBV3-1 (or the pseudogene TRBV3-2) with TRBJ2-7; possible D gene TRBD1, 5 bases. The CDR3 covers 17 residues. Looked up from germline, CDR1 is LGHDT and CDR2 is YNNKEL (reference sequence). Trimming cost V 1 base and J 6 bases, with 22 bases left between them.